A single sample is the source of the 14 T cell receptor beta chains below, sequenced in a study of OX40 agonist ivuxolimab in advanced cancers. Generated by immunoSEQ multiplex PCR, the TCRdb table keeps only in-frame clones and is missing some. The table records approximately 79,000 clones, approximately 83% of them present only once. Source: CD4+ or CD8+ T cells sorted from blood, taken in a trial of the OX40 agonist ivuxolimab. Receptor source: an adult with an advanced solid tumor such as melanoma, head and neck, liver or kidney cancer.

Concerning this clone: One end of the junction is discordant with germline, which a read error may explain. The gene calls are TRBV7-7 and TRBJ2-1; 13 bases agree with TRBD2. Germline V gene sequence: CDR1 SSHAT, CDR2 FNYEAQ (reference sequence). The CDR3 extends over 16 amino acids. The CDR3 region has the DNA TGTGCTAGCAGCTTAGGGGGACTAGCGGGGCGCAATGAGCAGTTCTTC. Translated: CASSLGGLAGRNEQFF.

V and J are TRBV7-2 and TRBJ1-4; D remains ambiguous. The CDR3 consists of 16 residues. V was trimmed by 5 bases and J by 7 bases, leaving 20 bases between them. Germline V CDR1 and CDR2: SGHTA, FQGNSA. The CDR3 spells CASSPRPRGFSEKLFF. CDR3 nucleotides: TGTGCCAGCAGCCCCCGTCCCCGGGGTTTTAGTGAAAAACTGTTTTTT. The full variable domain, in which reference TRBV7-2 and TRBJ1-4 provide the parts outside the CDR3, is GAGVSQSPSNKVTEKGKDVELRCDPISGHTALYWYRQSLGQGLEFLIYFQGNSAPDKSGLPSDRFSAERTGGSVSTLTIQRTQQEDSAVYLCASSPRPRGFSEKLFFGSGTQLSVL.

V is TRBV28 and J is TRBJ2-5; D unclear. The CDR3 consists of 14 residues. The V end was cut by 2 bases, the J end by 1 base, with 8 bases between. Germline V gene data show CDR1 as MDHEN and CDR2 as SYDVKM. CDR3 in amino acids: CASSLGQIQETQYF. The DNA for the CDR3 is TGTGCCAGCAGTTTAGGCCAGATCCAAGAGACCCAGTACTTC.

V is TRBV9 and J is TRBJ2-2; 8 nucleotides align to TRBD1. With 3 bases clipped from V and 0 bases from J, the junction kept 4 bases outside the gene matches. CDR3 length: 16 residues. CDR1 and CDR2 (germline): SGDLS, YYNGEE. This CDR3 is CASSAPGQANTGELFF. CDR3 DNA sequence: TGTGCCAGCAGCGCGCCGGGACAGGCGAACACCGGGGAGCTGTTTTTT.

The genes are TRBV6-5 and TRBJ1-2; 9 nucleotides align to TRBD1. Germline CDR1 is MNHEY and CDR2 is SVGAGI. The CDR3 runs 15 residues. Trimming removed 7 bases from V and 7 bases from J; junction bases left unmatched: 13. The CDR3 coding sequence is TGTGCCAGCACCGCGGACAGGGGACCATCCGGTGGCTACACCTTC. The encoded protein is CASTADRGPSGGYTF.

The chain joins TRBV5-4 to TRBJ2-1; perhaps TRBD1 as D (6 bases). The CDR3 is 16 amino acids. CDR1 and CDR2 (germline): SGHNT, YYREEE (reference sequence). V lost 0 bases and J lost 0, with 10 bases in between. In nucleotides, the CDR3 is TGTGCCAGCAGCTTGGGGACAGCAAGCTCCTACAATGAGCAGTTCTTC. It is translated as CASSLGTASSYNEQFF.

The chain joins TRBV18 to TRBJ1-3; perhaps TRBD1 as D (6 bases). The CDR3 extends over 15 amino acids. The germline V and J ends were trimmed by 6 bases and 0 bases, with 12 bases remaining between them. From germline, CDR1 is KGHSH and CDR2 LQKENI. The CDR3 spells CASSEGESSGNTIYF. The CDR3 coding sequence is TGTGCCAGCTCCGAGGGGGAGAGCTCTGGAAACACCATATATTTT. Based on the CDR3 plus reference TRBV18 and TRBJ1-3, the full variable domain is NAGVMQNPRHLVRRRGQEARLRCSPMKGHSHVYWYRQLPEEGLKFMVYLQKENIIDESGMPKERFSAEFPKEGPSILRIQQVVRGDSAAYFCASSEGESSGNTIYFGEGSWLTVV.

The CDR3 loop reads CASSQSVGDYEQYF. The CDR3 DNA follows: TGTGCCAGCAGTCAGAGTGTAGGAGACTACGAGCAGTACTTC. The chain links TRBV11-3 to TRBJ2-7, with D hard to call. Germline V CDR1 and CDR2: SGHNT, YENEEA. V lost 6 bases to trimming and J lost 3 bases, with 15 bases between them. The CDR3 is 14 amino acids.

V gene TRBV5-6 combines with J gene TRBJ2-1; TRBD1 might be the D (5 bases). Germline CDR1 SGHDT, CDR2 YYEEEE. The V end was cut by 1 base, the J end by 3 bases, with 5 bases between. The CDR3 sequence is 13 residues long. The CDR3 bases are TGTGCCAGCAGCTTGACAGGCTACAATGAGCAGTTCTTC. As protein: CASSLTGYNEQFF.

The J gene is TRBJ2-7, the V gene TRBV6-5; D might be TRBD1 or TRBD2, each matching 6 bases. V lost 0 bases and J 6 bases, leaving 9 bases between the germline ends. The CDR3 covers 13 residues. Germline V lookup: CDR1 MNHEY, CDR2 SVGAGI. The CDR3 sequence is CASSYSGGREQYF. The CDR3 DNA follows: TGTGCCAGCAGTTACTCGGGGGGCCGCGAGCAGTACTTC.

This chain links TRBV27 with TRBJ1-6; D unclear. The CDR3 runs 12 residues. Germline values: CDR1 MNHEY, CDR2 SMNVEV (reference sequence). Trimming cost V 3 bases and J 9 bases, with 6 bases left between them. CDR3 in DNA: TGTGCCAGCAGTTTCTATCTTTCACCCCTCCACTTT. Amino acid sequence: CASSFYLSPLHF.

The genes are TRBV11-3 and TRBJ1-1, with TRBD1 matching 8 bases. The CDR3 contains 14 residues. Germline V gives CDR1 SGHNT, CDR2 YENEEA. The V and J ends lost 5 bases and 1 base, in that order; junction bases with no gene match: 3. The CDR3: CASSRGQANTEAFF. The CDR3 DNA reads TGTGCCAGCAGCCGGGGACAGGCGAACACTGAAGCTTTCTTT.

V is TRBV7-9 and J is TRBJ1-1; D call uncertain. The CDR3 consists of 13 residues. Between the trimmed V and J ends, which lost 9 bases and 1 base, there was a span of 12 bases. In germline, CDR1 is SEHNR, CDR2 FQNEAQ (reference sequence). In DNA form, the CDR3 reads TGTGCCAGAAGTGCCGGGCCGAACACTGAAGCTTTCTTT. Translated: CARSAGPNTEAFF.

The chain has TRBV6-6 and TRBJ1-1, with D maybe TRBD1 (6 bases). Germline V gives CDR1 MNHNY, CDR2 SVGAGI (reference sequence). Trimming left V 0 bases short and J 4 bases short, with 9 bases between. The CDR3 contains 14 residues. The CDR3 is CASSYSGAATEAFF. In DNA form, the CDR3 reads TGTGCCAGCAGTTACTCGGGGGCTGCCACTGAAGCTTTCTTT.